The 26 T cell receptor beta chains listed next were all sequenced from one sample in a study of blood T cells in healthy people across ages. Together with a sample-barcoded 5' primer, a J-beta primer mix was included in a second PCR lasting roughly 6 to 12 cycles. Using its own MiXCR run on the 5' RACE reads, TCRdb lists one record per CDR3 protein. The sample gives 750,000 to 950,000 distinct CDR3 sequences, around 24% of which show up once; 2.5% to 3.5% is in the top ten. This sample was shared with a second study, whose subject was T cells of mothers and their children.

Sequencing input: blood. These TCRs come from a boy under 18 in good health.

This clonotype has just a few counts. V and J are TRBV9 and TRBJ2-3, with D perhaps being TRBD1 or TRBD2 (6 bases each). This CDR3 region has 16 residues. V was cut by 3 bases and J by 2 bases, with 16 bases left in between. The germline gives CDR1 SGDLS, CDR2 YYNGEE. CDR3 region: CASSDTGTGVTDTQYF. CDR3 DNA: TGTGCCAGCAGCGACACAGGGACGGGGGTCACAGATACGCAGTATTTT.

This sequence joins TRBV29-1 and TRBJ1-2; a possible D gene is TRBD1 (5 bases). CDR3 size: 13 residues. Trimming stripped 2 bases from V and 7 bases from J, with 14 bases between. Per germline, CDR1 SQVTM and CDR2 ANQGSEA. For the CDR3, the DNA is TGCAGCGTTGAATTCGTACAGAGGGGTGGCTACACCTTC. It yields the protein CSVEFVQRGGYTF.

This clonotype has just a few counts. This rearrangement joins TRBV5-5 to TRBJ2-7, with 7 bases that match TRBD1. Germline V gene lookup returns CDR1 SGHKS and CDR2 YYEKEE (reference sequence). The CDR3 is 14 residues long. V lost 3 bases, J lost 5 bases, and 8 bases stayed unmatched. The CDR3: CASSYGQAPDEQYF. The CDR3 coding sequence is TGTGCCAGCAGCTATGGACAGGCGCCCGACGAGCAGTACTTC. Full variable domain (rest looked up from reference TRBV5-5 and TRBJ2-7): DAGVTQSPTHLIKTRGQQVTLRCSPISGHKSVSWYQQVLGQGPQFIFQYYEKEERGRGNFPDRFSARQFPNYSSELNVNALLLGDSALYLCASSYGQAPDEQYFGPGTRLTVT.

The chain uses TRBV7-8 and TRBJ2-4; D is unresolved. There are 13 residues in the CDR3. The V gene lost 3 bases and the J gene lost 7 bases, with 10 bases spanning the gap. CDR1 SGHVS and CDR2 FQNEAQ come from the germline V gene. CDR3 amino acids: CASSFGSFNIQYF. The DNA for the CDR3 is TGTGCCAGCAGCTTCGGCTCATTTAACATTCAGTACTTC.

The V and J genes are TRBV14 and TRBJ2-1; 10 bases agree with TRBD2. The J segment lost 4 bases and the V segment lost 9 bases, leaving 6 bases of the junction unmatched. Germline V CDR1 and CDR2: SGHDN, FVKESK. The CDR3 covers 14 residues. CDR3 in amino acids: CASSSGGQYNEQFF. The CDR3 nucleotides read TGTGCCAGTTCTAGCGGGGGCCAGTACAATGAGCAGTTCTTC.

CDR3 DNA: TGTGCCAGCAGCCAAGTTGACTACGAGCAGTACTTC. Translating gives CASSQVDYEQYF. The gene calls are TRBV3-1 and TRBJ2-1; D unclear. Gene TRBJ2-7 matches the end of the DNA better, so the J call may be wrong. The CDR3 length is 12 residues. Per germline, CDR1 LGHDT and CDR2 YNNKEL (reference sequence).

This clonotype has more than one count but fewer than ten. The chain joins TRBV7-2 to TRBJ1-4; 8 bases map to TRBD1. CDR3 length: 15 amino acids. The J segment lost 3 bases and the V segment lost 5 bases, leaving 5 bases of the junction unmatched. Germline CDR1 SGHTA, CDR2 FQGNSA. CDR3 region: CASSPGTGANEKLFF. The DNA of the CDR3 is TGTGCCAGCAGCCCCGGGACAGGAGCTAATGAAAAACTGTTTTTT.

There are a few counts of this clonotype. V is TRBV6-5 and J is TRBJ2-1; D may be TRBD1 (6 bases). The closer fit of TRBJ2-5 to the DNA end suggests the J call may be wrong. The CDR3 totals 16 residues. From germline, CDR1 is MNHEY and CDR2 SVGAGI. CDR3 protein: CASSYSGQRSQETQYF. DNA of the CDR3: TGTGCCAGCAGTTACTCGGGACAAAGATCCCAAGAGACCCAGTACTTC.

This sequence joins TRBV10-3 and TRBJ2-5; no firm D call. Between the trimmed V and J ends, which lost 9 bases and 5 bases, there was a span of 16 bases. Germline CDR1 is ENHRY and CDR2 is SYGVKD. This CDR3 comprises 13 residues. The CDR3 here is CAMAPFKSETQYF. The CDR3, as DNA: TGTGCCATGGCCCCATTTAAGTCGGAGACCCAGTACTTC.

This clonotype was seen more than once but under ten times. CDR3 sequence reads: CASSRQSYEQYF. The CDR3, as DNA: TGTGCCAGCAGCCGACAATCTTACGAGCAGTACTTC. The rearrangement joins TRBV3-1 to TRBJ2-7; D is undetermined. This CDR3 is built from 12 residues. Trimming removed 4 bases from V and 4 bases from J, with 8 bases in between. The germline CDR1 and CDR2 sequences are LGHDT and YNNKEL (reference sequence).

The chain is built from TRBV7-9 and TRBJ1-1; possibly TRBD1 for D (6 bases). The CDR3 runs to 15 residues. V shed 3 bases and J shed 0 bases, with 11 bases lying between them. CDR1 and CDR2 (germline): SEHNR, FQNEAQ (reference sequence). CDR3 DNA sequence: TGTGCCAGCAGCTTCGGGCAGGGGATGAACACTGAAGCTTTCTTT. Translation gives CASSFGQGMNTEAFF.

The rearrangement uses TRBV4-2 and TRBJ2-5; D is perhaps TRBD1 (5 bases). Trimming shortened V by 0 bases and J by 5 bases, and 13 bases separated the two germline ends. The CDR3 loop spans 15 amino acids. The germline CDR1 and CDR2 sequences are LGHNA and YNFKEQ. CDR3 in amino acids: CASSQEAGLEETQYF. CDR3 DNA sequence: TGTGCCAGCAGCCAAGAGGCAGGGCTGGAGGAGACCCAGTACTTC.

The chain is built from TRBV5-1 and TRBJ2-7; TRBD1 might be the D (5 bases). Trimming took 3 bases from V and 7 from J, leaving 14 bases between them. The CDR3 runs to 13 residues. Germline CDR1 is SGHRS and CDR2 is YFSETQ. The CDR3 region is CASSSDTLGEQYF. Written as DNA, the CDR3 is TGCGCCAGCAGCTCGGACACCCTGGGTGAGCAGTACTTC.

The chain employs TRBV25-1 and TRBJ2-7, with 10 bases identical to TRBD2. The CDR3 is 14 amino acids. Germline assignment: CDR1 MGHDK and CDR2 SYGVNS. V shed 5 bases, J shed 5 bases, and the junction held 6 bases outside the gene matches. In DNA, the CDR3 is TGTGCCAGCAGTACTAGCGGGGCCTTCGACGAGCAGTACTTC. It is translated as CASSTSGAFDEQYF.

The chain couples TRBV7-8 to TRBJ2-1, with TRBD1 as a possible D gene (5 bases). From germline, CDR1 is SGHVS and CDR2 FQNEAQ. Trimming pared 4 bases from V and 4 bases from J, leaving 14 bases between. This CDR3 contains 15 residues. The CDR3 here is CASSSIDRNYNEQFF. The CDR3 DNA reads TGTGCCAGCAGCTCGATCGACAGAAATTACAATGAGCAGTTCTTC.

The CDR3 region has the DNA TGCAGTGCTAGATACACCGGACAGGGCAACGAGCAGTACTTC. Encoded protein: CSARYTGQGNEQYF. V usage is TRBV20-1 and J usage is TRBJ2-5; 8 nucleotides match TRBD1. The end of the DNA is better explained by TRBJ2-7, so the J call may be wrong. Germline V gene sequence: CDR1 DFQATT, CDR2 SNEGSKA (reference sequence). CDR3 length: 14 amino acids.

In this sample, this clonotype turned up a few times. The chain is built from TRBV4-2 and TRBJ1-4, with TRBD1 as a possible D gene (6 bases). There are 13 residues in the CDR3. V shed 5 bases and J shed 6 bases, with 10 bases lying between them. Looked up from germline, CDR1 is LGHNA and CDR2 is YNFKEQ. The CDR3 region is CASSYRVDEKLFF. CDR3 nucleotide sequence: TGTGCCAGCAGCTACAGGGTAGATGAAAAACTGTTTTTT.

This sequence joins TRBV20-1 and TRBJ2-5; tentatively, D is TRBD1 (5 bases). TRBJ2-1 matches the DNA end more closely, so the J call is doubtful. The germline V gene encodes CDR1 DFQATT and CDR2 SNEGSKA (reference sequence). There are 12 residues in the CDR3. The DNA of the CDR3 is TGCAGTGCTAAGCAGGGCCACAATGAGCAGTTCTTC. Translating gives CSAKQGHNEQFF.

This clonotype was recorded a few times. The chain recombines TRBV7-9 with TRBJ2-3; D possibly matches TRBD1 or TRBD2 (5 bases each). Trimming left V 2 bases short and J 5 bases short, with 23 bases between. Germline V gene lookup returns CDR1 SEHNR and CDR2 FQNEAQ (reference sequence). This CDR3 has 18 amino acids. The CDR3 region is CASSLSLLWGRQGDTQYF. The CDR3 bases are TGTGCCAGCAGCTTATCCCTATTGTGGGGACGGCAGGGAGATACGCAGTATTTT. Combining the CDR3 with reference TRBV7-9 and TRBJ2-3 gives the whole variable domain DTGVSQNPRHKITKRGQNVTFRCDPISEHNRLYWYRQTLGQGPEFLTYFQNEAQLEKSRLLSDRFSAERPKGSFSTLEIQRTEQGDSAMYLCASSLSLLWGRQGDTQYFGPGTRLTVL.

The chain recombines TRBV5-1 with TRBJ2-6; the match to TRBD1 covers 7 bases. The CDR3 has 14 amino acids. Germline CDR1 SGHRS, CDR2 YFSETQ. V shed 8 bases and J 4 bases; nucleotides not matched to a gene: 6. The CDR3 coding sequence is TGCGCCAGTACAGGGGAACCGGGGGCCAACGTCCTGACTTTC. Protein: CASTGEPGANVLTF.

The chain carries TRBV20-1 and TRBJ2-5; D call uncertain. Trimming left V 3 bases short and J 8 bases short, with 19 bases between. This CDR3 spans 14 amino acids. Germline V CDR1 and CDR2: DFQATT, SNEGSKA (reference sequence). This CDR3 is CSASLDLIGDTQYF. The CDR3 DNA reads TGCAGTGCTAGTCTGGACCTGATTGGAGACACCCAGTACTTC.

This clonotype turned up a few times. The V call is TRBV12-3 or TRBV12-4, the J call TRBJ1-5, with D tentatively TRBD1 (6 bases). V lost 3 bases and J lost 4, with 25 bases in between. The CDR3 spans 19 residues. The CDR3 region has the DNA TGTGCCAGCAGTTTTACCCTGACAGGAAACTCGAGGACGAATCAGCCCCAGCATTTT. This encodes CASSFTLTGNSRTNQPQHF.

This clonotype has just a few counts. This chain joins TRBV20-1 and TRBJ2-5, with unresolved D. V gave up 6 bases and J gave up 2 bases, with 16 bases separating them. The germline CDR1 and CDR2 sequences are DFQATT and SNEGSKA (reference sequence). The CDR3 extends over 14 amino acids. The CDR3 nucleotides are TGCAGTGCAGTGGACCAGCCTTCGCAAGAGACCCAGTACTTC. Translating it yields CSAVDQPSQETQYF.

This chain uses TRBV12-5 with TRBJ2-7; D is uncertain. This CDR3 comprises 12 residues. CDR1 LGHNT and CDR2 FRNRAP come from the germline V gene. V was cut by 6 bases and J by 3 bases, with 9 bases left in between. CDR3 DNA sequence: TGTGCTAGTGGGGGCCTACACTACGAGCAGTACTTC. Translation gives CASGGLHYEQYF.

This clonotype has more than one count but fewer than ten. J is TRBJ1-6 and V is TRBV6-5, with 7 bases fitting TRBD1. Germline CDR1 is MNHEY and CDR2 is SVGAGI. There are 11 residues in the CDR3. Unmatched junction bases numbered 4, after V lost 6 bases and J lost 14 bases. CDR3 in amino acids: CASSSGQSLHF. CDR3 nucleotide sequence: TGTGCCAGCAGCTCGGGACAGTCCCTCCACTTT.

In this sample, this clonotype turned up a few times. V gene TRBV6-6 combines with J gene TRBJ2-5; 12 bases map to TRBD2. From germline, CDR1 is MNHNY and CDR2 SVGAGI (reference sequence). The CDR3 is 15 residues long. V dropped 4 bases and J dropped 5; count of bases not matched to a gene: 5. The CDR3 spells CASSSRLAGDETQYF. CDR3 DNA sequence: TGTGCCAGCAGTTCGAGACTAGCGGGAGATGAGACCCAGTACTTC.